The sequence of this T cell receptor beta chain was determined in a study of T cell responses to AZD1222 COVID-19 vaccine. Study results and limitations: Without day 14 samples, only post-peak T cell repertoires were studied. Clonal diversity was possibly underestimated, and the donors were mostly white British, with more females. There were vaccine-associated CD4 TCRs across spike, dominant at 160-218 and 743-854. The reported proportion of spike-specific TCRs targeting unmutated variant regions was nearly half.

Remarks on this clone: Its target is unknown.

Clones were sequenced by immunoSEQ multiplex PCR, and TCRdb holds only the in-frame ones, with some missing. The data contain some 150,000 clones, approximately 94% of them seen just once; the ten biggest clones take up under 2%. Germline V lookup: CDR1 SNHLY, CDR2 FYNNEI. The ends were cut back, 3 bases at V and 0 bases at J, with 3 bases in the middle. The CDR3 consists of 14 residues. The clonotype was recovered from an adult in good health. The chain carries TRBV2 and TRBJ1-6; D is undetermined. This specimen was peripheral blood, taken on day 0 of AZD1222 vaccination. DNA of the CDR3: TGTGCCAGCAGTGACCTCTCCTATAATTCACCCCTCCACTTT. It is translated as CASSDLSYNSPLHF.